This TCR beta chain was profiled in a study of response to subunit inactivated influenza vaccine. This clonotype was detected many times. Its antigen is undetermined. The junction shows a germline mismatch at one end, possibly a read error. Study-wide findings and caveats: After each seasonal influenza vaccination, few new T cells are recruited, the authors suggested.

CDR1 is SGHTA and CDR2 is FQGNSA in the germline V gene. This CDR3 has 14 amino acids. TCRdb re-called the RT-PCR reads through MiXCR, storing one row per CDR3 protein. The table has 800,000 or so distinct CDR3 sequences, approximately 22% seen once. The chain links TRBV7-2 to TRBJ2-3; either TRBD1 or TRBD2 may fit D (5 bases each). This sample comprised PBMCs from blood, obtained 5 days after vaccination. The sequence was obtained from a man between 45 and 60 years old who received an inactivated influenza vaccine. The CDR3 region is CASSLSGAGDTQYF. CDR3 coding DNA: TGCGCCAGCAGCTTGTCCGGGGCGGGAGATACGCAGTATTTT.